The 23 T cell receptor beta chains listed next were all sequenced from one sample in a study of blood T cell repertoires in COVID-19. The data were produced by immunoSEQ multiplex PCR, yet TCRdb's version contains in-frame clones alone and is incomplete. This sample yields some 490,000 clones, of which approximately 83% are seen a single time; 3.2% belongs to the top ten. Sequenced material: peripheral blood. The receptors come from a human donor in a cohort sampled during active COVID-19.

The chain couples TRBV2 to TRBJ1-6, with a weak D call TRBD1 (6 bases). Trimming removed 5 bases at V and 4 bases at J, with 12 bases between. Per the germline V gene, CDR1 is SNHLY and CDR2 is FYNNEI. The CDR3 loop spans 15 amino acids. The CDR3 DNA sequence: TGTGCCAGCAGTTCCGGACAGAGTTATAATTCACCCCTCCACTTT. It is translated as CASSSGQSYNSPLHF.

V and J are TRBV29-1 and TRBJ2-7; 9 bases map to TRBD1. The V and J ends lost 5 bases and 5 bases, in that order; junction bases with no gene match: 7. The CDR3 is made up of 13 amino acids. Germline assignment: CDR1 SQVTM and CDR2 ANQGSEA. The CDR3: CSVCRTGEDEQYF. CDR3 nucleotide sequence: TGCAGCGTTTGCCGGACAGGGGAGGACGAGCAGTACTTC.

V and J are TRBV3-1 (or the pseudogene TRBV3-2) and TRBJ2-7; 12 bases are a match to TRBD2. CDR1 and CDR2 from the germline V gene are LGHDT and YNNKEL (reference sequence). Losses at the gene ends were 4 bases for V and 3 bases for J; bases not matched to a gene: 7. The CDR3 has 16 residues. This CDR3 reads CASSPRGLAGFYEQYF. The DNA for the CDR3 is TGTGCCAGCAGCCCTCGCGGACTAGCGGGGTTCTACGAGCAGTACTTC.

The chain is built from TRBV9 and TRBJ2-3; 8 bases align to TRBD1. The germline V gene encodes CDR1 SGDLS and CDR2 YYNGEE. The CDR3 extends over 16 amino acids. The trim removed 0 bases at V and 2 bases at J, leaving 5 bases unmatched. CDR3 nucleotides: TGTGCCAGCAGCGTAGCTGGGACAGGCCTCACAGATACGCAGTATTTT. Protein: CASSVAGTGLTDTQYF.

This rearrangement joins TRBV9 to TRBJ1-6; D call uncertain. The V gene lost 7 bases and the J gene lost 7 bases, with 15 bases spanning the gap. The CDR3 totals 14 residues. Germline assignment: CDR1 SGDLS and CDR2 YYNGEE. The chain's CDR3 is CASQAAAHNSPLHF. The CDR3, as DNA: TGTGCCAGCCAAGCGGCGGCCCACAATTCACCCCTCCACTTT.

This rearrangement joins TRBV10-3 to TRBJ2-1, with D possibly TRBD2 on 6 matching bases. Germline V gene sequence: CDR1 ENHRY, CDR2 SYGVKD. The length of the CDR3 is 14 residues. Trimming took 4 bases from V and 8 from J, leaving 15 bases between them. This chain's CDR3 is CAISGVREFDEQFF. The CDR3, as DNA: TGTGCCATCAGTGGGGTCCGGGAGTTCGATGAGCAGTTCTTC.

V is TRBV19 and J is TRBJ1-5; D uncertain. Germline assignment: CDR1 LNHDA and CDR2 SQIVND (reference sequence). V was pared by 2 bases and J by 7 bases, with 9 bases between. There are 13 residues in the CDR3. The CDR3 DNA follows: TGTGCCAGTAGTATAACCGGGATGCAGCCCCAGCATTTT. Its protein product is CASSITGMQPQHF.

CDR3 in DNA: TGTGCCAGCAGCTTAACAGGGGGCGGGTCGGGAAACACCATATATTTT. Translated: CASSLTGGGSGNTIYF. This chain links TRBV9 with TRBJ1-3, with 9 bases aligning to TRBD1. The ends lost 4 bases at V and 4 bases at J; junction bases unmatched: 9. Germline assignment: CDR1 SGDLS and CDR2 YYNGEE. CDR3 size: 16 residues.

V usage is TRBV2 and J usage is TRBJ2-5; 9 bases align to TRBD2. The germline V gene encodes CDR1 SNHLY and CDR2 FYNNEI. The CDR3 covers 15 residues. Trimming at V came to 4 bases and at J to 2 bases, leaving 5 bases not matched to a gene. The CDR3 nucleotides read TGTGCCAGCAGTGCCGGGACTAGCATTCAAGAGACCCAGTACTTC. This encodes CASSAGTSIQETQYF.

Only one count was recorded for this clone. V is TRBV9 and J is TRBJ1-1; no clear D gene. Germline V gene lookup returns CDR1 SGDLS and CDR2 YYNGEE. CDR3 length: 14 residues. V was trimmed by 0 bases and J by 1 base, leaving 7 bases between them. The CDR3 spells CASSVDVKNTEAFF. The DNA of the CDR3 is TGTGCCAGCAGCGTAGATGTAAAGAACACTGAAGCTTTCTTT.

This clone occurred once. CDR3 DNA sequence: TGTGCCAGCTCCCAAGACGGGAGCTCCTACAATGAGCAGTTCTTC. Encoded protein: CASSQDGSSYNEQFF. The chain joins TRBV18 to TRBJ2-1; possible D gene TRBD2, 6 bases. Trimming took 6 bases from V and 0 from J, leaving 12 bases between them. Germline loops: CDR1 KGHSH, CDR2 LQKENI. This CDR3 is 15 amino acids long.

The V call is TRBV4-1, the J call TRBJ2-5; TRBD2 agrees at 8 bases. This CDR3 spans 17 amino acids. Germline trimming cut 3 bases from V and 4 bases from J; bases unmatched to any gene: 13. Germline loops: CDR1 MGHRA, CDR2 YSYEKL. The CDR3 protein is CASSHGGASGRPETQYF. In DNA form, the CDR3 reads TGCGCCAGCAGCCACGGGGGGGCTAGCGGAAGACCAGAGACCCAGTACTTC.

The chain has TRBV2 and TRBJ1-4; 9 positions match TRBD1. The length of the CDR3 is 17 residues. Germline CDR1 reads SNHLY; CDR2 reads FYNNEI. V dropped 1 base and J dropped 7; count of bases not matched to a gene: 10. In DNA, the CDR3 is TGTGCCAGCAGTGAAGAGGGACAGGGCGAAGTAGGTGAAAAACTGTTTTTT. Protein product: CASSEEGQGEVGEKLFF.

The gene calls are TRBV30 and TRBJ1-2; D might be TRBD1 (6 bases). The germline V gene has CDR1 GTSNPN and CDR2 SVGIG (reference sequence). This CDR3 contains 13 residues. Trimming shortened V by 0 bases and J by 8 bases, and 13 bases separated the two germline ends. CDR3 amino acids: CAWSVDPQGGYTF. The CDR3 coding sequence is TGTGCCTGGAGTGTAGATCCCCAGGGGGGCTACACCTTC.

The chain joins TRBV6-5 to TRBJ1-4, with D maybe TRBD1 (6 bases). Germline CDR1 reads MNHEY; CDR2 reads SVGAGI. The CDR3 spans 14 residues. V was shortened by 8 bases and J by 3 bases, with 13 bases between the two germline ends. The CDR3 nucleotides are TGTGCCAGCGGAAAAACAGGGTCTAATGAAAAACTGTTTTTT. Its translation: CASGKTGSNEKLFF.

The V gene is TRBV5-4, the J gene TRBJ1-6; D is uncertain. Per germline, CDR1 SGHNT and CDR2 YYREEE (reference sequence). V lost 4 bases and J 9 bases, leaving 8 bases between the germline ends. The CDR3 is 12 amino acids. The CDR3 loop reads CASSLLSSPLHF. DNA for the CDR3: TGTGCCAGCAGCCTTTTGTCTTCACCCCTCCACTTT.

This sequence joins TRBV3-1 (or the pseudogene TRBV3-2) and TRBJ1-1; TRBD1 matches at 7 bases. The CDR3 has 13 residues. V lost 3 bases, J lost 14 bases, and 12 bases stayed unmatched. Looked up from germline, CDR1 is LGHDT and CDR2 is YNNKEL (reference sequence). CDR3 residues: CASSHPGQTKGFF. CDR3 nucleotides: TGTGCCAGCAGCCACCCGGGACAGACGAAGGGATTCTTT.

The rearrangement uses TRBV15 and TRBJ2-2; D perhaps matches TRBD2 (5 bases). CDR1 and CDR2 from the germline V gene are LNHNV and YYDKDF (reference sequence). The CDR3 extends over 16 amino acids. V was shortened by 0 bases and J by 5 bases, with 13 bases between the two germline ends. The CDR3 coding sequence is TGTGCCACCAGCAGAGATGCGCGACTATCGACCGGGGAGCTGTTTTTT. It specifies CATSRDARLSTGELFF.

This clone was seen just once. This chain connects TRBV1 to TRBJ2-1; the DNA was not used to check the table's D call, TRBD2. TRBV1 is a documented pseudogene. The CDR3 sequence is 16 residues long. Here the CDR3 reads CTSSQDWGEGYNEQFF. CDR3 sequence (DNA): TGCACCAGCAGCCAAGATTGGGGGGAGGGCTACAATGAGCAGTTCTTC.

This sequence joins TRBV5-4 and TRBJ2-1; 7 bases align to TRBD2. V lost 0 bases and J lost 4; bases outside the gene matches: 4. Germline CDR1 SGHNT, CDR2 YYREEE (reference sequence). This CDR3 is built from 15 residues. The CDR3 loop reads CASSLDLGGYNEQFF. In DNA, the CDR3 is TGTGCCAGCAGCTTGGATTTGGGGGGGTACAATGAGCAGTTCTTC.

This sequence joins TRBV5-6 and TRBJ1-2, with D unresolved. The CDR3 covers 11 residues. V shed 7 bases and J shed 4 bases, with 8 bases lying between them. The V gene's germline CDR1 is SGHDT and CDR2 YYEEEE. CDR3 residues: CASSASYGYTF. In DNA, the CDR3 is TGTGCCAGCTCCGCGAGCTATGGCTACACCTTC.

This clone turned up a few times. The rearrangement joins TRBV19 to TRBJ1-4, with D maybe TRBD1 (5 bases). V shed 5 bases and J shed 4 bases, with 17 bases lying between them. CDR1 is LNHDA, CDR2 SQIVND, per germline (reference sequence). The CDR3 extends over 16 amino acids. The CDR3 loop is CASSGAEAGNNEKLFF. The CDR3 DNA reads TGTGCCAGTAGTGGCGCCGAGGCAGGGAATAATGAAAAACTGTTTTTT.

This clone appeared a few times. The J gene is TRBJ1-2, the V gene TRBV5-5; D remains unclear. The CDR3 sequence is 13 residues long. CDR1 is SGHKS, CDR2 YYEKEE, per germline (reference sequence). Trimming removed 2 bases at V and 1 base at J, with 6 bases between. The DNA of the CDR3 is TGTGCCAGCAGCTTCCATTTTAACTATGGCTACACCTTC. This codes for CASSFHFNYGYTF. Full variable domain (remainder filled in from reference TRBV5-5 and TRBJ1-2): DAGVTQSPTHLIKTRGQQVTLRCSPISGHKSVSWYQQVLGQGPQFIFQYYEKEERGRGNFPDRFSARQFPNYSSELNVNALLLGDSALYLCASSFHFNYGYTFGSGTRLTVV.